Detailed here is one T cell receptor beta chain. The data belong to a study of blood T cell repertoires in COVID-19. Turning to the study itself: The samples span acute and convalescent COVID-19 from the United States, Italy and Spain. From T cells, B-cell-depleted T cells, or PBMCs came the material, which was cDNA or gDNA.

The authors' processing: By means of reference gene primer amplification, nucleated cell counts were estimated. Only in-frame clones appear in the TCRdb table, and some are missing; sequencing was by immunoSEQ multiplex PCR. The DNA was the basis for D and trimming; V, J and clone size are from that table. The sample consists of 150,000 or so clones, around 85% of them appearing once. Germline V gene lookup returns CDR1 MNHNY and CDR2 SVGAGI (reference sequence). The ends lost 0 bases at V and 11 bases at J; junction bases unmatched: 6. This CDR3 region has 15 residues. The chain combines TRBV6-6 with TRBJ1-4; TRBD1 matches at 10 bases. The TCR originated in a woman in her seventies with acute or convalescent COVID-19. The specimen sequenced was peripheral blood. This CDR3 reads CASSYSKGQGWKLFF. DNA of the CDR3: TGTGCCAGCAGTTACTCGAAGGGACAGGGGTGGAAACTGTTTTTT.